A selection of T cell receptor beta chains follows, all from one sample in a study of blood T cell repertoires in COVID-19. The method was immunoSEQ multiplex PCR; TCRdb's version includes in-frame clones alone and lacks a portion of them. This sample has more than 350,000 clones, with roughly 90% found just once. The specimen was peripheral blood. Receptors were obtained from a young woman with COVID-19, enrolled during active disease. Both conserved end residues are part of each CDR3. Fields, in order: V gene, D gene, J gene, clone size, CDR3 DNA, CDR3 protein. The D gene is left open where the match is weak. Clone size is given for some rows only: seen once, a few or many times, or a class if the clone is expanded.

V: TRBV4-3
D: TRBD2
J: TRBJ2-1
size: -
DNA: TGCGCCAGCAGCCAAGGGGTAGCGGGTGGCTTGTACAATGAGCAGTTCTTC
CDR3: CASSQGVAGGLYNEQFF

V: TRBV29-1
D: -
J: TRBJ1-1
size: -
DNA: TGCAGCGGGCTCACGAACACTGAAGCTTTCTTT
CDR3: CSGLTNTEAFF

V: TRBV15
D: TRBD1
J: TRBJ2-7
size: -
DNA: TGTGCCACCAGCAGAGCGACAGGGGGCAACGAGCAGTACTTC
CDR3: CATSRATGGNEQYF

V: TRBV10-1
D: -
J: TRBJ1-5
size: -
DNA: TGCGCCAGCAGTGAGGGACCTCTCGAGGGTCAGCCCCAGCATTTT
CDR3: CASSEGPLEGQPQHF

V: TRBV24-1
D: -
J: TRBJ2-1
size: -
DNA: TGTGCCACCAGTGATCCATGGGGCCTCTACAATGAGCAGTTCTTC
CDR3: CATSDPWGLYNEQFF

V: TRBV19
D: TRBD1
J: TRBJ1-1
size: few
DNA: TGTGCCAGTAGTAGCACCGGGACAGGGGGCTTCACTGAAGCTTTCTTT
CDR3: CASSSTGTGGFTEAFF

V: TRBV5-4
D: TRBD2
J: TRBJ2-1
size: -
DNA: TGTGCCAGCAGCCCTGCTCGGACTAGCGGGATCTATGAGCAGTTCTTC
CDR3: CASSPARTSGIYEQFF

V: TRBV6-2/TRBV6-3
D: -
J: TRBJ2-5
size: -
DNA: TGTGCCAGCAGTTACCCGGCGGACAGAGAAGAGACCCAGTACTTC
CDR3: CASSYPADREETQYF

V: TRBV7-2
D: -
J: TRBJ1-1
size: -
DNA: TGTGCCAGCAGCTTGGGCAGGGCGAACACTGAAGCTTTCTTT
CDR3: CASSLGRANTEAFF

V: TRBV10-3
D: TRBD1
J: TRBJ1-6
size: -
DNA: TGTGCCATCAATGGACAGGGGGATTCACCCCTCCACTTT
CDR3: CAINGQGDSPLHF

V: TRBV7-2
D: TRBD2
J: TRBJ2-1
size: -
DNA: TGTGCCAGCAGAGCCGGACTAGCGGCAAGCTCCTACAATGAGCAGTTCTTC
CDR3: CASRAGLAASSYNEQFF